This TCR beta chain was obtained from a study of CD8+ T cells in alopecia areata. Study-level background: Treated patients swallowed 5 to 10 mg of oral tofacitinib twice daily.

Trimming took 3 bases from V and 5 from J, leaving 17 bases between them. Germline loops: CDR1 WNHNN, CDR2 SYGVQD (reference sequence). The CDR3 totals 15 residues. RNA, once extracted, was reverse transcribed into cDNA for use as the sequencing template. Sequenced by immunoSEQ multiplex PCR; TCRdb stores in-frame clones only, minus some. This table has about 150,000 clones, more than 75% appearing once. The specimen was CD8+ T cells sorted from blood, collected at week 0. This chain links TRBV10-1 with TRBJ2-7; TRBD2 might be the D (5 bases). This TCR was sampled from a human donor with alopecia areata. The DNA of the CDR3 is TGCGCCAGCAGTGAACTCCGGGAAAGGCCTCACGAGCAGTACTTC. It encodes CASSELRERPHEQYF.